Sequencing of this TCR beta chain was carried out in a study of Ad26.COV2.S vaccination and SARS-CoV-2 variants (dated by TCRdb to about 2021). As for the study more broadly: Vaccine-arm donors were drawn from COV1001, a multicentre, randomized, double-blind, placebo-controlled phase I-IIa trial of Ad26.COV2.S in healthy adults. Ad26.COV2.S was administered intramuscularly at 5 x 10^10 or 1 x 10^11 viral particles, either as a single shot or as two shots given 56 days apart. TCRbeta repertoire sequencing served as the tool for gauging how specific and how broad the SARS-CoV-2-reactive T cell receptors were following Ad26.COV2.S vaccination. The TCR-sequenced set comprised about 30 samples: some 20 Ad26.COV2.S vaccine recipients, 5 placebo recipients and 8 SARS-CoV-2 convalescent individuals. Participants in the trial were split at random into five groups of five each, receiving low-dose or high-dose Ad26.COV2.S once or twice, or else placebo on both occasions. Investigators did not know the trial group allocation while performing experiments and assessing outcomes.

There are a few counts of this clone. Its cognate antigen has yet to be identified. One base away there is no much larger clone; base qualities are not given. This specimen includes other DNA sequences encoding the same CDR3. Between the V and J ends, shortened by 2 bases and 1 base respectively, the junction contains 5 bases. The CDR3 contains 13 residues, cysteine and phenylalanine counted. Only the CDR3 portion is preserved as DNA: 39 bases, with reading frame beginning at the first base. CDR1 and CDR2, looked up from the germline V gene (reference sequence), are MNHEY and SMNVEV. The immunoSEQ Assay was used to sequence TCRbeta CDR3 regions. After extraction, genomic DNA underwent amplification by bias-controlled multiplex PCR, followed by high-throughput sequencing. From the authors' description of their analysis: Collapsing and filtering of sequences were performed to quantify the absolute abundance of each unique TCRbeta CDR3 region. T cell fraction was estimated by normalizing TCRbeta template counts to usable DNA, which was measured by amplifying reference genes present in all nucleated cells. Repertoire TCRs were annotated as SARS-CoV-2-specific by exact matching of V gene, CDR3 amino acid sequence and J gene to a known reactive TCR set. MIRA supplied the reference SARS-CoV-2 TCR set, which was filtered for enrichment in COVID-19-positive ImmuneCODE repertoires so that public or cross-reactive TCRs were removed. Using the MIRA antigens, annotated TCRs were further analysed by specific ORF or by position within an ORF. Breadth was defined as the number of annotated unique rearrangements divided by the total number of unique productive rearrangements, and depth was defined as the summed frequency of the annotated unique rearrangements. Two-sided Wilcoxon rank-sum tests were used to compare TCR breadth between groups. The table comes from immuneACCESS by way of TCRdb, which keeps in-frame sequences with V and J called. Part of the clones is missing from these tables; in studies checked, under half for an unresolved V gene and the rest for unknown reasons. V and J calls and clone size are those listed in that table; D and trimming were worked out from the DNA. The sample table lists about 680,000 clones, roughly 90% of them with a count of one. Around 1.5% of the sample is in the top ten clones.

Sample treatment or condition, as interpreted from the label and publication: about 20 received Ad26.COV2.S at low or high dose, single or two shots; several received placebo; per-sample allocation not given. Repertoires of vaccine and placebo recipients were sequenced from samples taken on day 63 after the first injection. Cohort 1b enrolled 20 to 30 adults aged 18-55 years at a single site in Boston, USA, between 29 July and 7 August 2020. Ad26.COV2.S was a replication-incompetent adenovirus type 26 vector expressing a prefusion-stabilized SARS-CoV-2 spike protein from the original Wuhan strain. The paper's findings and limits, for the study overall: Substantial breadth of spike-specific CD8+ and CD4+ T cell responses was reported after vaccination. Spike-specific TCR breadth was higher in Ad26.COV2.S recipients than in placebo recipients (P = 0.0014). Vaccine and placebo recipients had similar non-spike TCR breadth, a finding consistent with the vaccine containing only spike. The study was not powered to compare responses between vaccine doses or regimens. The authors noted that the TCR breadth and depth analyses may have underestimated total T cell responses.

The chain joins TRBV27 to TRBJ1-1, with the D gene too uncertain to name. Here the sequenced sample was peripheral blood, taken in a trial of Ad26.COV2.S vaccine versus placebo. The clonotype originates from a person between 18 and 65 years old who received the Ad26.COV2.S COVID-19 vaccine or a placebo. The nucleotide sequence is given as TGTGCCAGCAGTTTAAGGGAGAACACTGAAGCTTTCTTT. Its product reads: CASSLRENTEAFF.